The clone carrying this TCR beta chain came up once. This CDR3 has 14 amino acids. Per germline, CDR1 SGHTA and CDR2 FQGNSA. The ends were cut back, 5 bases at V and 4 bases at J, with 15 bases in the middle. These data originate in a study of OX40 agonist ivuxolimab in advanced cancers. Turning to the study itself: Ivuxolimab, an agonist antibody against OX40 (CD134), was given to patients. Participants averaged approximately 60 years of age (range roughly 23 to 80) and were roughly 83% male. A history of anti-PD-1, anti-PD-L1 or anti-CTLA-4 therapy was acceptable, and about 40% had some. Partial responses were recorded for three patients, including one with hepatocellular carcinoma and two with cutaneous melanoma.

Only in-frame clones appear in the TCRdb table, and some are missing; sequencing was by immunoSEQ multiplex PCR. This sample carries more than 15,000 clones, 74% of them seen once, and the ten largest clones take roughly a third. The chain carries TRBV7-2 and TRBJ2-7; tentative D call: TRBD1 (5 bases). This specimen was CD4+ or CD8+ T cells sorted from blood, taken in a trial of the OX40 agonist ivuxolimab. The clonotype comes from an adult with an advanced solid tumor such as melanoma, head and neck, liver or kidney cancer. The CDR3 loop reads CASSISRTLYEQYF. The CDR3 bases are TGTGCCAGCAGCATCTCTCGGACACTTTACGAGCAGTACTTC.